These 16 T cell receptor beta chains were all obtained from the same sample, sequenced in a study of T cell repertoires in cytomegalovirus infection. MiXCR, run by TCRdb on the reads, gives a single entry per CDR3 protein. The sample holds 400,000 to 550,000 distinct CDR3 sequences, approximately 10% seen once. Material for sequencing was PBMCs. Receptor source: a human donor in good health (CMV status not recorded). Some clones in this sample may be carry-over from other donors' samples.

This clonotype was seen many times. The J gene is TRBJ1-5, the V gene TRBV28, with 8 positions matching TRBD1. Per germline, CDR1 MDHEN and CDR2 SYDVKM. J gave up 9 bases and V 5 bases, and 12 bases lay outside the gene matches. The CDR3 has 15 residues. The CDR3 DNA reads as TGTGCCAGCAGTATTTACGGACAGGGATGGCGGCCCCAGCATTTT. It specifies CASSIYGQGWRPQHF.

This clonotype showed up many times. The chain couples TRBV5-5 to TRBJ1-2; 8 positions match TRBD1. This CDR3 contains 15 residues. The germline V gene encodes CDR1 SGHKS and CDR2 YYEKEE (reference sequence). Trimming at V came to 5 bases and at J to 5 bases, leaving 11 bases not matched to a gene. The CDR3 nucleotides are TGTGCCAGCAGATCGACCGGGACAGGTCCATATGGCTACACCTTC. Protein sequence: CASRSTGTGPYGYTF.

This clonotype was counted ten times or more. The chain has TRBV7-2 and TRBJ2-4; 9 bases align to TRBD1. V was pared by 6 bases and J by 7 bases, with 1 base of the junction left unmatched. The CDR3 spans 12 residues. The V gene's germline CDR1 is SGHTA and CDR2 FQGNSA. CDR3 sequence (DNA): TGTGCCAGCAGGGACAGGGGCAACATTCAGTACTTC. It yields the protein CASRDRGNIQYF.

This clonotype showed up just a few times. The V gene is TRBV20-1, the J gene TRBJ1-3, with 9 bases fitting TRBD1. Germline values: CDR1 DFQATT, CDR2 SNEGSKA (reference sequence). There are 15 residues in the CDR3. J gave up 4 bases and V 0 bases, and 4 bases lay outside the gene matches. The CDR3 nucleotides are TGCAGTGCTAGAGAGGGGACAGGGCAGGGAAACACCATATATTTT. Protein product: CSAREGTGQGNTIYF.

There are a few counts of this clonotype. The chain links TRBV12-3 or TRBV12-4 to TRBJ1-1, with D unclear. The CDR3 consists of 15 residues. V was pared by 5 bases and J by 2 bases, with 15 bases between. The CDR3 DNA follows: TGTGCCAGCAGTCCTCACGCGTTGGTAAACACTGAAGCTTTCTTT. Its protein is CASSPHALVNTEAFF.

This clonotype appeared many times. CDR3 sequence: CASSPGIGTRYEQYF. The CDR3 region has the DNA TGTGCCAGCAGCCCGGGGATCGGGACACGTTACGAGCAGTACTTC. This rearrangement joins TRBV9 to TRBJ2-7, with a tentative D call TRBD1 (6 bases). The V and J ends lost 4 bases and 4 bases respectively, with 18 bases between them. The CDR3 contains 15 residues. In germline, CDR1 is SGDLS, CDR2 YYNGEE.

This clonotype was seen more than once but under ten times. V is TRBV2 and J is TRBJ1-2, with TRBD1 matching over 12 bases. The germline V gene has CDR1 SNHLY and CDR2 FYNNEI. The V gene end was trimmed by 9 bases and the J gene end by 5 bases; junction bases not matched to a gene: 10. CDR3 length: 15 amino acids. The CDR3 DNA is TGTGCCAGTTTAAGGGACAGGGGGCGTTTGTATGGCTACACCTTC. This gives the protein CASLRDRGRLYGYTF.

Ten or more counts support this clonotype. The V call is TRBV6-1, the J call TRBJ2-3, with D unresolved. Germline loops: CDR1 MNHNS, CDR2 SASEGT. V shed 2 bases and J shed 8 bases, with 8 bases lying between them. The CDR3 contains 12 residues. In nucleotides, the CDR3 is TGTGCCAGCAGTGAACGATGGGGTACGCAGTATTTT. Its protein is CASSERWGTQYF.

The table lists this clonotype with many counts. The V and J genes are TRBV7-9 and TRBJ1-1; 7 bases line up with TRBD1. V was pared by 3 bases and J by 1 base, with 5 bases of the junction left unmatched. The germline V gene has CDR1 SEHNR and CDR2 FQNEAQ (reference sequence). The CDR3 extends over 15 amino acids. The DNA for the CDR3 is TGTGCCAGCAGCTTCTTGACAGGGACGAACACTGAAGCTTTCTTT. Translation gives CASSFLTGTNTEAFF. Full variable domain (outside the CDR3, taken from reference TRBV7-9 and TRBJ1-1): DTGVSQNPRHKITKRGQNVTFRCDPISEHNRLYWYRQTLGQGPEFLTYFQNEAQLEKSRLLSDRFSAERPKGSFSTLEIQRTEQGDSAMYLCASSFLTGTNTEAFFGQGTRLTVV.

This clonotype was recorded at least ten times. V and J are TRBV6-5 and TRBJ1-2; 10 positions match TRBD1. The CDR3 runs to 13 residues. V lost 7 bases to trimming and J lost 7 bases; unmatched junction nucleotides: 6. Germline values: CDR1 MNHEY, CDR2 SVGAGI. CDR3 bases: TGTGCCAGCACCCCGGGACAGGGGACTGGCTACACCTTC. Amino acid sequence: CASTPGQGTGYTF.

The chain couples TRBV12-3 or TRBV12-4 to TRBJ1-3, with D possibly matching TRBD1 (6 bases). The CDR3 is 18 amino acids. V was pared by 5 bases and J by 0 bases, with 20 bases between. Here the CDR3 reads CASSPPSGRGYSGNTIYF. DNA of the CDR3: TGTGCCAGCAGTCCCCCAAGCGGCAGGGGCTACTCTGGAAACACCATATATTTT.

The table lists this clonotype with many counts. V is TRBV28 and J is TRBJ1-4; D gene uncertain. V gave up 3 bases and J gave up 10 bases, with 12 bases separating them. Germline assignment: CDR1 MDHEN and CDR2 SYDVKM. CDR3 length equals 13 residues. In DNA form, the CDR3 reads TGTGCCAGCAGTTTTGGGAATCTTGGAAAACTGTTTTTT. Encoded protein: CASSFGNLGKLFF.

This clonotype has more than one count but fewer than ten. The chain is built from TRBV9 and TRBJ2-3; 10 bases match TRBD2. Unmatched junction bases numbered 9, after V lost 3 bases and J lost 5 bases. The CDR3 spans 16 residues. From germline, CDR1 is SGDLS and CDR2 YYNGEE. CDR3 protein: CASSASSGGQIDTQYF. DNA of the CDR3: TGTGCCAGCAGCGCTAGTAGCGGGGGGCAAATAGATACGCAGTATTTT.

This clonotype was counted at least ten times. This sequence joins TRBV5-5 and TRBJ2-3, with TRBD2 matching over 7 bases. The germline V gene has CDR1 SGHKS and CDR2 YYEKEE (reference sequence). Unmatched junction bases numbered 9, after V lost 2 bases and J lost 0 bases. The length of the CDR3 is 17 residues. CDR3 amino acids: CASSLGGRARSTDTQYF. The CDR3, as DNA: TGTGCCAGCAGCTTAGGAGGGAGGGCCCGGAGCACAGATACGCAGTATTTT.

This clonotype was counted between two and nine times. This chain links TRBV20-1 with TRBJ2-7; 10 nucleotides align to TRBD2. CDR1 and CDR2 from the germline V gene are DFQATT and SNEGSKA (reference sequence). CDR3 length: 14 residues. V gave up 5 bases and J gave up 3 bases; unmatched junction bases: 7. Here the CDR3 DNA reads TGCAGTGCTCCTTCTCTAGCGGGGGACTACGAGCAGTACTTC. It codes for CSAPSLAGDYEQYF.

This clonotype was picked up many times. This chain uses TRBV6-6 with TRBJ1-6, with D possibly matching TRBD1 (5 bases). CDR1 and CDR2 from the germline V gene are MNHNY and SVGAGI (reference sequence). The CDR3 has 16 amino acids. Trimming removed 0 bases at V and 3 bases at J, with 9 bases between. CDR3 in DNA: TGTGCCAGCAGTTACTCCGCCGACAGCTATAATTCACCCCTCCACTTT. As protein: CASSYSADSYNSPLHF.